This is a list of T cell receptor beta chains from one sample in a study of T cell responses to AZD1222 COVID-19 vaccine. The assay was immunoSEQ multiplex PCR, and TCRdb's table has in-frame clones only and misses some. The profile shows 100,000 to 150,000 clones, 80% to 90% of them singletons. Material: peripheral blood, obtained on day 0 of MenACWY control vaccination. Source of these receptors: an adult in good health. The CDR3 runs from the conserved cysteine through the conserved F or W. Fields, in order: clone size, D gene, V gene, CDR3 length, J gene, CDR3 protein, CDR3 DNA. D genes are given only for firm matches. Part of the rows lack a size; the others show once, few, many or a class for expanded clones.

size: NA
D: TRBD2
V: TRBV9
length: 16
J: TRBJ2-1
CDR3: CASSVETSGRAAEQFF
DNA: TGTGCCAGCAGCGTAGAAACTAGCGGGAGGGCCGCTGAGCAGTTCTTC

size: NA
D: NA
V: TRBV24-1
length: 14
J: TRBJ2-1
CDR3: CATSDQLDMDEQFF
DNA: TGTGCCACCAGTGATCAGCTAGATATGGATGAGCAGTTCTTC

size: once
D: NA
V: TRBV19
length: 15
J: TRBJ2-3
CDR3: CASSGKRGSTDTQYF
DNA: TGTGCCAGTAGTGGCAAAAGAGGGAGCACAGATACGCAGTATTTT

size: NA
D: NA
V: TRBV11-2
length: 16
J: TRBJ2-5
CDR3: CASSSAIWLDQETQYF
DNA: TGTGCCAGCAGCTCGGCTATTTGGCTGGATCAAGAGACCCAGTACTTC

size: NA
D: NA
V: TRBV6-4
length: 13
J: TRBJ2-1
CDR3: CASSDSDSNEQFF
DNA: TGTGCCAGCAGTGACTCGGATAGCAATGAGCAGTTCTTC

size: once
D: TRBD1
V: TRBV25-1
length: 14
J: TRBJ2-5
CDR3: CASSLPGTVETQYF
DNA: TGTGCCAGCAGTCTCCCCGGGACAGTAGAGACCCAGTACTTC

size: NA
D: TRBD1
V: TRBV19
length: 16
J: TRBJ1-5
CDR3: CASSTAGGNSNQPQHF
DNA: TGTGCCAGTAGTACCGCAGGGGGCAACAGCAATCAGCCCCAGCATTTT

size: NA
D: NA
V: TRBV9
length: 15
J: TRBJ2-7
CDR3: CASSVGVAESYEQYF
DNA: TGTGCCAGCAGCGTAGGGGTAGCGGAGAGCTACGAGCAGTACTTC

size: NA
D: NA
V: TRBV30
length: 17
J: TRBJ1-3
CDR3: CAWSPPLGSGAGNTIYF
DNA: TGTGCCTGGAGCCCTCCCCTGGGGTCGGGGGCTGGAAACACCATATATTTT

size: NA
D: NA
V: TRBV3-1/TRBV3-2
length: 19
J: TRBJ2-7
CDR3: CASSQDSWEIRDKLYEQYF
DNA: TGTGCCAGCAGCCAAGATTCTTGGGAGATCCGGGACAAGTTATACGAGCAGTACTTC

size: NA
D: NA
V: TRBV4-1
length: 15
J: TRBJ1-2
CDR3: CASSQEGTLNYGYTF
DNA: TGCGCCAGCAGCCAAGAAGGCACCTTAAACTATGGCTACACCTTC

size: NA
D: NA
V: TRBV6-4
length: 15
J: TRBJ2-1
CDR3: CASSDSADSYNEQFF
DNA: TGTGCCAGCAGTGACTCAGCGGACTCATACAATGAGCAGTTCTTC

size: NA
D: NA
V: TRBV12-3/TRBV12-4
length: 12
J: TRBJ2-7
CDR3: CASSLRAYEQYF
DNA: TGTGCCAGCAGTTTAAGGGCCTACGAGCAGTACTTC

size: NA
D: TRBD1
V: TRBV10-2
length: 15
J: TRBJ1-2
CDR3: CASSDDTQGRYGYTF
DNA: TGCGCCAGCAGTGACGATACACAGGGGCGCTATGGCTACACCTTC

size: NA
D: NA
V: TRBV5-1
length: 17
J: TRBJ1-1
CDR3: CASSLGGTVNLNTEAFF
DNA: TGCGCCAGCAGCTTGGGCGGGACGGTAAACCTAAACACTGAAGCTTTCTTT

size: NA
D: TRBD2
V: TRBV7-9
length: 15
J: TRBJ2-1
CDR3: CASSLGLAGVVEQFF
DNA: TGTGCCAGCAGCTTAGGGCTAGCGGGAGTGGTTGAGCAGTTCTTC